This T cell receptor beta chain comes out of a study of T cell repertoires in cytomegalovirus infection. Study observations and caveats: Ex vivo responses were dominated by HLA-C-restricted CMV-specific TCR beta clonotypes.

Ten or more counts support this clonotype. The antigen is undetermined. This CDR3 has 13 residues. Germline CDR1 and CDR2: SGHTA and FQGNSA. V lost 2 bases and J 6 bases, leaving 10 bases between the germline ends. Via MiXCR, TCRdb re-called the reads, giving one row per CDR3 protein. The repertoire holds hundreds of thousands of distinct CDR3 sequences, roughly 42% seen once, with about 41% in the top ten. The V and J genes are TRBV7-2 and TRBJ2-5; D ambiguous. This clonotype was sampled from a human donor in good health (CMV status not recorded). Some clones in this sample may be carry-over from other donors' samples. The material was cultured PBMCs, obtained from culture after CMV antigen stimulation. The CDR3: CASSLTILKTQYF. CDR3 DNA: TGTGCCAGCAGCTTAACGATACTTAAGACCCAGTACTTC.